This T cell receptor (beta chain) was sequenced in a study of shared clonotypes between healthy human individuals (dated by TCRdb to 2020 to 2021). Concerning the study at large: The cohort comprised a couple of women and three men aged 18 to 49 years. For each donor, CD4 naive and CD4 memory were each run on three plates, CD8 naive on two plates, and CD8 memory on one plate. Between about 0.9 and 8.9 billion PBMCs per donor were obtained by leukapheresis. To increase sequencing depth and limit assay-specific biases, different laboratories used diverse techniques to prepare libraries and sequence TCR repertoires. To estimate repertoire size and how much clonotype sharing occurs between individuals, the study deeply sequenced the blood TCR repertoires of several healthy adults. Findings and caveats that apply to the study as a whole: Naive subsets generally had larger estimated clonotype richness than memory subsets. Based on pairwise subsampling, the degree of clonotype sharing among donors was expected to be affected by sequencing depth. Sampling was restricted to blood, and TCR repertoires in tissues likely differ from the TCR repertoires found in blood. Compared with non-shared clonotypes, clonotypes shared by all four sorted-subset donors had higher generation probabilities. Roughly 5% of naive CD4, more than 3% of naive CD8, about 2.4% of memory CD4, and 0.4% of memory CD8 clonotypes were shared across several donors. Because the study included a small number of donors, the genetic and exposure-history diversity represented was limited. Rarefaction of sorted-subset datasets indicated incomplete sequencing despite the large sequencing depth.

Using the deep immunoSEQ assay, multiplex PCR amplified TCR CDR3 regions from genomic DNA. Genomic DNA extracted from each cell subset was distributed evenly over all wells of several immunoSEQ 96-well plates, and each plate served as one replicate. For sorted subsets, roughly 190 ng of genomic DNA, equivalent to roughly 33,000 T cell genomes, went into each replicate PCR. The purified libraries were quantified using a Qubit 3.0 fluorometer, sized with a Bioanalyzer 2100, and then quantified again using the KAPA Library Quantification kit. Every immunoSEQ 96-well plate was sequenced on a dedicated single-read 150-cycle Illumina NextSeq 550 flow cell. As for the authors' bioinformatics: Because the immunoSEQ output included only junctional sequences and no quality scores, the filtering could not be the same as the filtering used for full-length reads. To assign V/J genes and CDR3, sequences were annotated against IMGT germline references using PyIR, a Python wrapper for IgBLAST v1.9. Reads with weak V/J assignments (E-value above 1e-6), missing CDR3, stop codons, out-of-frame junctions, or ambiguous translated residues were removed. V3J clonotypes were defined as sequences sharing the same inferred V gene, J gene, and CDR3 amino acid sequence. To compute the percentage overlap between repertoires, the number of shared unique clonotypes was divided by the size of the smaller repertoire. RTK rarefaction, the Chao1 estimator, and Recon v2.1 estimates of unobserved clonotypes were used to assess repertoire richness. Generation probabilities were computed with OLGA for all TCRbeta clonotypes obtained by the gDNA method from four donors. Held by TCRdb, this immuneACCESS table contains in-frame sequences only and omits some clones. Under half of the omission traces to an unresolved V gene where checked; the cause of the rest is unknown. V and J calls and clone size are given by that table; D and trimming were obtained from the DNA. This sample is represented by about 980,000 clones; 76% of them were singletons. The top ten constitute roughly 1.5% of the sample.

The donors were healthy, HIV-negative adults with no recently reported acute infections or vaccinations. Only Caucasian adults living in Nashville, Tennessee, USA were represented among the donors. CD4+ T cells were enriched by magnetic negative selection, after which naive cells were positively selected on CD45RA and the negative fraction was taken as the memory subset. After blood collection by leukapheresis, PBMCs were isolated using Ficoll-Histopaque density gradient centrifugation and then cryopreserved in the vapor phase of liquid nitrogen. Analytical flow cytometry was used to check the purity and quantity of each magnetically sorted T cell population. Each sorted fraction had its genomic DNA isolated and then quantified by UV absorbance on a Nanodrop 2000c. Concerning this clone: There is no known antigen for this receptor. The sample holds no much larger clone one base away, and base qualities are not on file.

The germline V end is reduced by 0 bases and the J end by 3 bases; junction bases left unmatched: 2. The CDR3 spans 15 residues, from the cysteine through the phenylalanine. Only the CDR3 part of the read is kept: 45 bases, read in frame from the first base. The germline V gene encodes CDR1 SGHDT and CDR2 YYEEEE. This clonotype was sampled from a young man in good health. The chain couples TRBV5-6 to TRBJ2-5; 10 of the junction bases match TRBD2. The sample was memory CD4+ T cells sorted from blood. The cell subset or site label, read with the paper, signifies: CD45RA-negative fraction. The CDR3 is CASSLVLAGKETQYF. In nucleotide form, the sequence is TGTGCCAGCAGCTTGGTACTAGCGGGGAAAGAGACCCAGTACTTC.